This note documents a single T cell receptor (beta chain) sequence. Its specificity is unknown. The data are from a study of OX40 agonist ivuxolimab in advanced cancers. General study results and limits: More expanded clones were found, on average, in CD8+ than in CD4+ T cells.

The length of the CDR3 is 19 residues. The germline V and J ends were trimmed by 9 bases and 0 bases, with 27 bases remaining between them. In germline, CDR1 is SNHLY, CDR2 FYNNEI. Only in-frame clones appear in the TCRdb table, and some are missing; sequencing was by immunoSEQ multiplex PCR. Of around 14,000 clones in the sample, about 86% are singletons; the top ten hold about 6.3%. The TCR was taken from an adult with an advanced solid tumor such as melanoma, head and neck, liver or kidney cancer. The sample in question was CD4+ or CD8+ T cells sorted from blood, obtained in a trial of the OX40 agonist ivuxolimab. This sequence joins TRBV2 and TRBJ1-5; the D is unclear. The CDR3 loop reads CARETMTQPHHDSNQPQHF. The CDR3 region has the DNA TGTGCCAGAGAGACTATGACACAACCCCACCACGATAGCAATCAGCCCCAGCATTTT.